These T cell receptor beta chains were read from a single sample in a study of neoadjuvant nivolumab and ipilimumab in lung cancer. Measured with immunoSEQ multiplex PCR; TCRdb has only the in-frame clones, and not every one. The table shows approximately 12,000 clones, with nearly 70% occurring only once. Sequences were derived from peripheral blood, sampled after neoadjuvant nivolumab, alone or with ipilimumab, at or shortly before surgery. The receptor set was obtained from an adult with non-small cell lung cancer. Both conserved end residues are part of each CDR3. A D gene is named only where the DNA matches it firmly. Expanded clones are given a class, and other clones once, few, many or no size at all.

j_call: TRBJ2-1
v_call: TRBV11-1
clone_size: -
d_call: -
cdr3_aa: CASSLGQADEQFF
cdr3_nt: TGTGCCAGCAGCCTGGGCCAAGCGGATGAGCAGTTCTTC

j_call: TRBJ2-2
v_call: TRBV12-5
clone_size: -
d_call: -
cdr3_aa: CASGFDTGELFF
cdr3_nt: TGTGCTAGTGGTTTTGACACCGGGGAGCTGTTTTTT

j_call: TRBJ1-2
v_call: TRBV18
clone_size: -
d_call: TRBD1
cdr3_aa: CASSPEQGAFNGYTF
cdr3_nt: TGTGCCAGCTCACCAGAGCAGGGGGCGTTTAATGGCTACACCTTC

j_call: TRBJ1-2
v_call: TRBV2
clone_size: -
d_call: -
cdr3_aa: CASSMGSSLDGYTF
cdr3_nt: TGTGCCAGCAGCATGGGGTCTTCGCTCGATGGCTACACCTTC

j_call: TRBJ2-1
v_call: TRBV6-4
clone_size: -
d_call: -
cdr3_aa: CASSPSGEAYNEQFF
cdr3_nt: TGTGCCAGCAGCCCCTCGGGAGAGGCCTACAATGAGCAGTTCTTC

j_call: TRBJ2-1
v_call: TRBV11-1
clone_size: -
d_call: TRBD2
cdr3_aa: CASSKSAGEGYNEQFF
cdr3_nt: TGTGCCAGCAGCAAATCAGCGGGAGAGGGGTACAATGAGCAGTTCTTC

j_call: TRBJ2-7
v_call: TRBV25-1
clone_size: -
d_call: -
cdr3_aa: CASSEIDEQYF
cdr3_nt: TGTGCCAGCAGTGAAATAGACGAGCAGTACTTC

j_call: TRBJ2-2
v_call: TRBV6-4
clone_size: once
d_call: -
cdr3_aa: CASSPEGGNTGELFF
cdr3_nt: TGTGCCAGCAGCCCCGAGGGCGGGAACACCGGGGAGCTGTTTTTT

j_call: TRBJ1-5
v_call: TRBV11-3
clone_size: few
d_call: -
cdr3_aa: CASSSGWDQPQHF
cdr3_nt: TGTGCCAGCAGCTCCGGATGGGACCAGCCCCAGCATTTT

j_call: TRBJ2-3
v_call: TRBV11-2
clone_size: -
d_call: -
cdr3_aa: CASSLGLTQYF
cdr3_nt: TGTGCCAGCAGCTTAGGGCTCACGCAGTATTTT

j_call: TRBJ1-5
v_call: TRBV30
clone_size: -
d_call: -
cdr3_aa: CAWSVGRDQPQHF
cdr3_nt: TGTGCCTGGAGTGTGGGGCGGGATCAGCCCCAGCATTTT

j_call: TRBJ2-7
v_call: TRBV29-1
clone_size: -
d_call: -
cdr3_aa: CSVETDLSYEQYF
cdr3_nt: TGCAGCGTTGAGACAGACCTCTCCTACGAGCAGTACTTC

j_call: TRBJ2-3
v_call: TRBV5-4
clone_size: -
d_call: -
cdr3_aa: CASRPGGSSTDTQYF
cdr3_nt: TGTGCCAGTCGACCGGGCGGATCAAGCACAGATACGCAGTATTTT

j_call: TRBJ1-1
v_call: TRBV7-9
clone_size: -
d_call: -
cdr3_aa: CASSLYGIEAFF
cdr3_nt: TGTGCCAGCAGCTTATACGGAATAGAAGCTTTCTTT

j_call: TRBJ2-3
v_call: TRBV18
clone_size: -
d_call: -
cdr3_aa: CASSRRDTDTQYF
cdr3_nt: TGTGCCAGCTCACGGCGGGACACAGATACGCAGTATTTT

j_call: TRBJ2-7
v_call: TRBV6-5
clone_size: few
d_call: TRBD2
cdr3_aa: CAAGPGREGYEQYF
cdr3_nt: TGTGCCGCAGGGCCAGGGCGGGAGGGGTACGAGCAGTACTTC

j_call: TRBJ1-2
v_call: TRBV4-2
clone_size: -
d_call: -
cdr3_aa: CASSQDQGRRTRGYTF
cdr3_nt: TGTGCCAGCAGCCAAGATCAAGGTCGGAGAACCCGGGGCTACACCTTC

j_call: TRBJ1-1
v_call: TRBV29-1
clone_size: -
d_call: TRBD1
cdr3_aa: CSVYWTGAFTEAFF
cdr3_nt: TGCAGCGTGTACTGGACAGGAGCGTTCACTGAAGCTTTCTTT

j_call: TRBJ2-7
v_call: TRBV11-3
clone_size: -
d_call: -
cdr3_aa: CASSYENSYEQYF
cdr3_nt: TGTGCCAGCAGCTATGAGAACTCCTACGAGCAGTACTTC

j_call: TRBJ2-7
v_call: TRBV7-2
clone_size: -
d_call: -
cdr3_aa: CASSLASGTSLEQYF
cdr3_nt: TGTGCCAGCAGCTTAGCGTCTGGGACGTCGCTCGAGCAGTACTTC

j_call: TRBJ2-7
v_call: TRBV5-1
clone_size: -
d_call: TRBD1
cdr3_aa: CASSLVRDRAYEQYF
cdr3_nt: TGCGCCAGCAGCTTGGTGAGGGACAGAGCCTACGAGCAGTACTTC

j_call: TRBJ1-4
v_call: TRBV30
clone_size: -
d_call: -
cdr3_aa: CAWTRGITNEKLFF
cdr3_nt: TGTGCCTGGACCCGAGGAATAACTAATGAAAAACTGTTTTTT

j_call: TRBJ2-1
v_call: TRBV11-3
clone_size: -
d_call: TRBD2
cdr3_aa: CASSPRASGRGDEQFF
cdr3_nt: TGTGCCAGCAGTCCACGGGCTAGCGGGAGGGGGGATGAGCAGTTCTTC

j_call: TRBJ1-5
v_call: TRBV6-6
clone_size: -
d_call: -
cdr3_aa: CASSYSSGVSNQPQHF
cdr3_nt: TGTGCCAGCAGTTACTCTTCCGGGGTGAGCAATCAGCCCCAGCATTTT

j_call: TRBJ1-2
v_call: TRBV5-4
clone_size: few
d_call: -
cdr3_aa: CASSSQGDGYTF
cdr3_nt: TGTGCCAGCAGCTCACAGGGAGATGGCTACACCTTC

j_call: TRBJ1-2
v_call: TRBV7-2
clone_size: -
d_call: -
cdr3_aa: CASSFQGIDGYTF
cdr3_nt: TGTGCCAGCAGCTTCCAGGGGATAGATGGCTACACCTTC

j_call: TRBJ2-7
v_call: TRBV10-3
clone_size: -
d_call: TRBD2
cdr3_aa: CAISETGGPHEQYF
cdr3_nt: TGTGCCATCAGTGAGACGGGAGGGCCCCACGAGCAGTACTTC

j_call: TRBJ2-7
v_call: TRBV11-2
clone_size: once
d_call: -
cdr3_aa: CASSLDSYEQYF
cdr3_nt: TGTGCCAGCAGCTTAGACAGCTACGAGCAGTACTTC

j_call: TRBJ1-1
v_call: TRBV18
clone_size: -
d_call: -
cdr3_aa: CASSPKTGLNTEAFF
cdr3_nt: TGTGCCAGCTCACCAAAAACAGGGCTGAACACTGAAGCTTTCTTT

j_call: TRBJ2-5
v_call: TRBV11-3
clone_size: few
d_call: -
cdr3_aa: CASTHKETQYF
cdr3_nt: TGTGCCAGCACCCATAAAGAGACCCAGTACTTC

j_call: TRBJ1-1
v_call: TRBV9
clone_size: -
d_call: -
cdr3_aa: CASSSTGARAFF
cdr3_nt: TGTGCCAGCAGCTCGACGGGGGCTAGGGCTTTCTTT

j_call: TRBJ2-7
v_call: TRBV18
clone_size: few
d_call: -
cdr3_aa: CASSWGPDTYEQYF
cdr3_nt: TGTGCCAGCTCCTGGGGGCCGGACACCTACGAGCAGTACTTC

j_call: TRBJ1-2
v_call: TRBV11-2
clone_size: few
d_call: -
cdr3_aa: CASSGANYGYTF
cdr3_nt: TGTGCCAGCAGCGGAGCTAACTATGGCTACACCTTC

j_call: TRBJ2-7
v_call: TRBV28
clone_size: once
d_call: TRBD2
cdr3_aa: CASSWPRSGRIYEQYF
cdr3_nt: TGTGCCAGCAGTTGGCCCCGTAGCGGGAGGATCTACGAGCAGTACTTC

j_call: TRBJ2-5
v_call: TRBV7-9
clone_size: -
d_call: -
cdr3_aa: CASSFQGLAPETQYF
cdr3_nt: TGTGCCAGCAGTTTCCAGGGATTGGCCCCAGAGACCCAGTACTTC

j_call: TRBJ2-1
v_call: TRBV6-5
clone_size: once
d_call: -
cdr3_aa: CASSYDRSHYNEQFF
cdr3_nt: TGTGCCAGCAGTTACGACCGATCCCACTACAATGAGCAGTTCTTC

j_call: TRBJ2-1
v_call: TRBV5-1
clone_size: -
d_call: TRBD2
cdr3_aa: CASSLGGSSGTNEQFF
cdr3_nt: TGCGCCAGCAGCTTGGGGGGAAGTAGCGGGACTAATGAGCAGTTCTTC

j_call: TRBJ1-1
v_call: TRBV29-1
clone_size: -
d_call: -
cdr3_aa: CSVRTGGNTEAFF
cdr3_nt: TGCAGCGTGCGAACCGGGGGGAACACTGAAGCTTTCTTT

j_call: TRBJ1-1
v_call: TRBV27
clone_size: few
d_call: TRBD1
cdr3_aa: CASSFSARGDTEAFF
cdr3_nt: TGTGCCAGCAGTTTCTCGGCCAGGGGGGACACTGAAGCTTTCTTT

j_call: TRBJ1-1
v_call: TRBV20-1
clone_size: -
d_call: -
cdr3_aa: CSFLLEKAFF
cdr3_nt: TGCAGTTTCCTCCTTGAAAAAGCTTTCTTT

j_call: TRBJ2-2
v_call: TRBV29-1
clone_size: -
d_call: -
cdr3_aa: CSVAQTNTGELFF
cdr3_nt: TGCAGCGTTGCCCAGACGAACACCGGGGAGCTGTTTTTT

j_call: TRBJ1-1
v_call: TRBV6-5
clone_size: -
d_call: -
cdr3_aa: CASSVQQGRSTEAFF
cdr3_nt: TGTGCCAGCAGTGTCCAACAGGGACGGTCGACTGAAGCTTTCTTT

j_call: TRBJ2-1
v_call: TRBV7-9
clone_size: -
d_call: TRBD2
cdr3_aa: CASSTPGLAVEQFF
cdr3_nt: TGTGCCAGCAGCACACCGGGACTAGCGGTTGAGCAGTTCTTC

j_call: TRBJ2-5
v_call: TRBV7-2
clone_size: -
d_call: -
cdr3_aa: CASTSRRNSEETQYF
cdr3_nt: TGTGCCAGCACCTCCAGAAGGAACAGCGAAGAGACCCAGTACTTC

j_call: TRBJ1-1
v_call: TRBV6-5
clone_size: -
d_call: -
cdr3_aa: CASSYPPPGEAFF
cdr3_nt: TGTGCCAGCAGTTACCCGCCCCCCGGAGAGGCTTTCTTT